This T cell receptor (beta chain) was retrieved from a study of PD-1 blockade in classical Hodgkin lymphoma. About the study: Patients were infused with nivolumab 3 mg/kg every 2 weeks. Broader study findings: Undefined causes, possibly disease activity or prior therapy, underlie the repertoire differences. Excluded were patients who started nivolumab under 1 year after ASCT, a group that had lower diversity. Newly diagnosed patients were said to have less baseline TCR diversity than healthy donors did.

Worth noting for this clone: Its target is unknown.

The V gene end was trimmed by 4 bases and the J gene end by 2 bases; junction bases not matched to a gene: 4. This CDR3 has 14 amino acids. Per the germline V gene, CDR1 is SGHRS and CDR2 is YFSETQ. Autologous stem cell transplantation was followed by relapse in every patient, and brentuximab vedotin exposure varied. Profiling relied on immunoSEQ multiplex PCR, and the TCRdb table lists in-frame clones only, not all of them. The sample records about 40,000 clones, over 70% being singletons. This specimen was peripheral blood mononuclear cells (PBMCs), taken at baseline. The receptor was isolated from a human donor with classical Hodgkin lymphoma. The genes are TRBV5-1 and TRBJ1-2; 8 nucleotides align to TRBD1. The CDR3 nucleotides read TGCGCCAGCAGCCAGGGACAGGCCAACTATGGCTACACCTTC. Protein sequence: CASSQGQANYGYTF.